The clone carrying this T cell receptor (beta chain) was seen repeatedly, ten times or more. Its antigen is still unknown. This record belongs to a study of T-cell reconstitution after alpha-beta-depleted transplantation in children. The study's findings and limits: It was newly produced T cells that mostly accounted for T-cell counts and diversity one year after transplant. Reportedly, roughly two months post-transplant, alpha-beta T cells arose from several hundred expanded graft clones. Surviving recipient T cells and intrathymic progenitors accounted for some patients' high TCRbeta diversity at day 60.

The TCRbeta library was prepared with unique molecular identifiers. MiXCR, applied by TCRdb to the PCR reads, yields one record per CDR3 protein. This sample yields approximately 240,000 distinct CDR3 sequences, of which roughly a tenth are seen a single time; about 30% belongs to the top ten. Deletions cut 2 bases from V and 6 bases from J, with 14 bases between. Germline V gene sequence: CDR1 MNHEY, CDR2 SVGAGI. This CDR3 region has 15 residues. The J gene is TRBJ2-1, the V gene TRBV6-5, with TRBD2 as a possible D gene (6 bases). The source of this sequence is a child under two years old with acute myeloid leukemia, due to receive a stem cell transplant. The sequences come from PBMCs, collected before TCRalphabeta/CD19-depleted stem cell transplant. The DNA for the CDR3 is TGTGCCAGCAGTTACCTACCCGGACTAAGCAATGAGCAGTTCTTC. This encodes CASSYLPGLSNEQFF.